This T cell receptor beta chain was found in a study of response to subunit inactivated influenza vaccine. The CDR3 length is 16 residues. V trimming: 6 bases; J trimming: 1 base; junction bases outside the gene matches: 5. Germline V gene data show CDR1 as SNHLY and CDR2 as FYNNEI. TCRdb re-analysed the RT-PCR reads in MiXCR, keeping a single row per CDR3 protein. In the table there are hundreds of thousands of distinct CDR3 sequences, around a sixth of which are singletons. The clonotype originates from a man in his fifties or sixties who received an inactivated influenza vaccine. The source material was PBMCs from blood, sampled roughly 12 days after vaccination. The chain employs TRBV2 and TRBJ2-1; 11 nucleotides agree with TRBD2. The CDR3 nucleotides are TGTGCCAGCAGGAGGAGACTAGCGGGGTCCTACAATGAGCAGTTCTTC. This gives the protein CASRRRLAGSYNEQFF.